The entry below gives a single T cell receptor beta chain sequence along with its context. Its matching antigen is unknown. These data belong to a study of cytomegalovirus exposure and HLA in healthy donors. A multiplex PCR was run with 60 Vbeta primers and 13 Jbeta primers. The assay was immunoSEQ multiplex PCR, and TCRdb's table has in-frame clones only and misses some. The table has about 140,000 clones, around 85% seen once. Notes on the study in general: Earlier analysis yielded a pattern in which most TCR beta V segments were productive about 90% or about 30% of the time.

Germline values: CDR1 SQVTM, CDR2 ANQGSEA. The ends were cut back, 3 bases at V and 9 bases at J, with 17 bases in the middle. The CDR3 is 13 residues long. The sequence came from a woman in her forties or fifties in good health and CMV-seropositive. Specimen: PBMCs. The genes are TRBV29-1 and TRBJ2-5, with D possibly TRBD1 on 5 matching bases. CDR3 protein: CSVDLRVAMSQYF. The DNA of the CDR3 is TGCAGCGTTGACCTCAGGGTTGCAATGTCCCAGTACTTC.